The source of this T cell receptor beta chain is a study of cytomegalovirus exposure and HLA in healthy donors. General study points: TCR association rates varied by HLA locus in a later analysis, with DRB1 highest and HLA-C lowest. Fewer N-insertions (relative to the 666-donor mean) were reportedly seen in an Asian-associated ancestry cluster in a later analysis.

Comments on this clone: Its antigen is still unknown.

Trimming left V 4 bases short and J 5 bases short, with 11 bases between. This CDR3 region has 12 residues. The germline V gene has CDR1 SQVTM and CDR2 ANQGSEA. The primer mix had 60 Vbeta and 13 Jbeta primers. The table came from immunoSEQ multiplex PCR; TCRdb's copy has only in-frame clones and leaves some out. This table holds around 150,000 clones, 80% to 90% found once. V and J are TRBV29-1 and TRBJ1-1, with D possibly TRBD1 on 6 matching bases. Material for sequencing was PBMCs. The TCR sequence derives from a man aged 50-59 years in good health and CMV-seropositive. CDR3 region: CSVVRGATEAFF. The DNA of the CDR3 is TGCAGCGTTGTTCGGGGGGCAACTGAAGCTTTCTTT. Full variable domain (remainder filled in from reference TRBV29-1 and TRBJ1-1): SAVISQKPSRDICQRGTSLTIQCQVDSQVTMMFWYRQQPGQSLTLIATANQGSEATYESGFVIDKFPISRPNLTFSTLTVSNMSPEDSSIYLCSVVRGATEAFFGQGTRLTVV.